A single sample is the source of the 15 T cell receptor beta chains below, sequenced in a study of T cells after posttransplantation cyclophosphamide. The assay was immunoSEQ multiplex PCR, and TCRdb's table has in-frame clones only and misses some. Among roughly 8,500 clones, roughly nine tenths were seen once, and the ten largest hold roughly 1.5%. The sample taken for sequencing was memory CD4+ T cells sorted from PBMCs. These receptors came from a woman in her fifties or sixties in good health, CMV-negative, and a related stem cell transplant donor.

The rearrangement uses TRBV9 and TRBJ1-1, with D unclear. The CDR3 has 13 amino acids. CDR1 and CDR2 from the germline V gene are SGDLS and YYNGEE. Trimming left V 6 bases short and J 3 bases short, with 12 bases between. CDR3 in DNA: TGTGCCAGCAAGAAACCAGCGGACACTGAAGCTTTCTTT. It translates to CASKKPADTEAFF.

The chain is built from TRBV2 and TRBJ1-5; D is possibly TRBD1 (6 bases). Germline CDR1 and CDR2: SNHLY and FYNNEI. There are 13 residues in the CDR3. V gave up 6 bases and J gave up 11 bases, with 17 bases separating them. The CDR3 DNA reads as TGTGCCAGCAGCACCGGGACAATTAACTCCCAGCATTTT. Residues: CASSTGTINSQHF.

This rearrangement joins TRBV18 to TRBJ1-1; perhaps TRBD1 as D (5 bases). V lost 3 bases, J lost 5 bases, and 22 bases lay in between. CDR1 and CDR2 (germline): KGHSH, LQKENI. This CDR3 spans 17 amino acids. This chain's CDR3 is CASSPLPLRQGQTEAFF. CDR3 DNA: TGTGCCAGCTCACCTCTACCCCTTCGGCAGGGTCAGACTGAAGCTTTCTTT.

This chain joins TRBV5-1 and TRBJ2-1, with D tentatively TRBD2 (6 bases). The CDR3 has 16 amino acids. V was pared by 3 bases and J by 1 base, with 14 bases between. Per the germline V gene, CDR1 is SGHRS and CDR2 is YFSETQ. This CDR3 reads CASSWAGLGSYNEQFF. CDR3 DNA: TGCGCCAGCAGCTGGGCGGGGTTAGGATCCTACAATGAGCAGTTCTTC.

V and J are TRBV18 and TRBJ1-2, with D tentatively TRBD1 (5 bases). Germline-derived CDR1 and CDR2 are KGHSH and LQKENI. V was pared by 3 bases and J by 0 bases, with 11 bases between. The CDR3 loop spans 15 amino acids. The DNA for the CDR3 is TGTGCCAGCTCACCGGACACACTACCTAACTATGGCTACACCTTC. Translating it yields CASSPDTLPNYGYTF.

The chain employs TRBV4-3 and TRBJ1-1; no clear D gene. This CDR3 is 16 amino acids long. CDR1 and CDR2 from the germline V gene are LGHNA and YSLEER. V was cut by 0 bases and J by 6 bases, with 17 bases left in between. CDR3 in DNA: TGCGCCAGCAGCCAAGATATTGCGGGCGTGAGCGCTGAAGCTTTCTTT. This gives the protein CASSQDIAGVSAEAFF.

J is TRBJ1-2 and V is TRBV27; unclear D gene. Germline CDR1 is MNHEY and CDR2 is SMNVEV (reference sequence). Trimming took 5 bases from V and 4 from J, leaving 20 bases between them. The CDR3 is made up of 16 amino acids. CDR3 protein: CASSREAVGGLYGYTF. In DNA form, the CDR3 reads TGTGCCAGCAGTCGGGAGGCAGTCGGAGGTCTCTATGGCTACACCTTC.

The chain is built from TRBV7-3 and TRBJ2-1, with 7 positions matching TRBD1. The germline gives CDR1 SGHTA, CDR2 FQGTGA. V dropped 6 bases and J dropped 4; count of bases not matched to a gene: 9. The CDR3 has 15 residues. The CDR3 loop is CASSPQGGAYNEQFF. The DNA of the CDR3 is TGTGCCAGCAGTCCTCAAGGGGGCGCTTACAATGAGCAGTTCTTC.

The V call is TRBV7-3, the J call TRBJ1-6; possible D gene TRBD1, 5 bases. This CDR3 has 15 amino acids. The V and J ends lost 2 bases and 9 bases respectively, with 14 bases between them. Germline CDR1 SGHTA, CDR2 FQGTGA. The CDR3 spells CASSLRSGYGSPLHF. The CDR3 DNA sequence: TGTGCCAGCAGCTTACGGTCAGGGTATGGTTCACCCCTCCACTTT. Together with reference TRBV7-3 and TRBJ1-6, the CDR3 gives the full variable domain: GAGVSQTPSNKVTEKGKYVELRCDPISGHTALYWYRQSLGQGPEFLIYFQGTGAADDSGLPNDRFFAVRPEGSVSTLKIQRTERGDSAVYLCASSLRSGYGSPLHFGNGTRLTVT.

V gene TRBV28 combines with J gene TRBJ1-1; 9 nucleotides line up with TRBD1. Per the germline V gene, CDR1 is MDHEN and CDR2 is SYDVKM. There are 14 residues in the CDR3. J lost 6 bases, V lost 6 bases, and 8 bases had no gene match. In DNA, the CDR3 is TGTGCCAGCAGAAAGGACAGGGGAAGTTCTGAAGCTTTCTTT. Amino acid sequence: CASRKDRGSSEAFF.

This clone was picked up one time. The chain employs TRBV7-6 and TRBJ2-3, with 7 bases aligning to TRBD1. The CDR3 has 15 amino acids. V lost 3 bases to trimming and J lost 1 base; unmatched junction nucleotides: 4. Germline CDR1 is SGHVS and CDR2 is FNYEAQ. In nucleotides, the CDR3 is TGTGCCAGCAGCTTTAAAGGACAGGGCACAGATACGCAGTATTTT. As protein: CASSFKGQGTDTQYF.

The rearrangement links TRBV6-6 to TRBJ2-7, with a tentative D call TRBD2 (6 bases). CDR3 length: 14 amino acids. The V end was cut by 4 bases, the J end by 1 base, with 11 bases between. CDR1 and CDR2 (germline): MNHNY, SVGAGI (reference sequence). The CDR3 nucleotides are TGTGCCAGCAGTTTAGCAGGGAGGTCCTACGAGCAGTACGTC. Protein product: CASSLAGRSYEQYV.

The chain couples TRBV28 to TRBJ1-1; 7 nucleotides align to TRBD1. The CDR3 consists of 15 residues. Germline lookup yields CDR1 MDHEN and CDR2 SYDVKM. With V trimmed by 3 bases and J by 2 bases, 6 bases remained unmatched. CDR3 in amino acids: CASSLEAGGNTEAFF. The CDR3 DNA is TGTGCCAGCAGTTTGGAGGCAGGGGGAAACACTGAAGCTTTCTTT.

The genes are TRBV6-6 and TRBJ2-1; D is perhaps TRBD2 (6 bases). V lost 6 bases and J 3 bases, leaving 18 bases between the germline ends. Looked up from germline, CDR1 is MNHNY and CDR2 is SVGAGI (reference sequence). The CDR3 contains 16 residues. CDR3: CASRAPRGTLYNEQFF. DNA of the CDR3: TGTGCCAGCAGAGCCCCTCGCGGGACCCTCTACAATGAGCAGTTCTTC.

The chain joins TRBV6-5 to TRBJ1-2; D unclear. Between the trimmed V and J ends, which lost 10 bases and 2 bases, there was a span of 11 bases. The germline V gene has CDR1 MNHEY and CDR2 SVGAGI. The CDR3 contains 12 residues. For the CDR3, the DNA is TGTGCCACCCGGGGTCAGAACTATGGCTACACCTTC. Encoded protein: CATRGQNYGYTF.